Listed here are 31 T cell receptor beta chains from one sample, sequenced in a study of human T cells and chemical hapten exposure. Using its own MiXCR run on the RACE reads, TCRdb lists one record per CDR3 protein. The sample has 300,000 to 450,000 distinct CDR3 sequences, less than 6.5% seen once. Indicated time point: pre-sensitization, week 0. The treatment is: therapeutic diphenylcyclopropenone sensitization with weekly scalp DPC. The sample here was whole blood, taken in connection with sensitization to the hapten diphenylcyclopropenone (DPC). These receptors originate from a woman in her forties or fifties with alopecia areata. Some clones in this sample may be carry-over from other donors' samples.

This clonotype came up a few times. V gene TRBV7-7 combines with J gene TRBJ2-3; tentative D call: TRBD2 (6 bases). Germline CDR1 and CDR2: SSHAT and FNYEAQ (reference sequence). The germline V and J ends were trimmed by 5 bases and 4 bases, with 16 bases remaining between them. CDR3 length equals 15 residues. In DNA form, the CDR3 reads TGTGCCAGCAGCCGTAGCGGCCAGGGAGCAGATACGCAGTATTTT. Its translation is CASSRSGQGADTQYF.

The J gene is TRBJ1-2, the V gene TRBV27; the match to TRBD1 covers 8 bases. The germline V gene encodes CDR1 MNHEY and CDR2 SMNVEV (reference sequence). There are 14 residues in the CDR3. Unmatched junction bases numbered 8, after V lost 4 bases and J lost 7 bases. The CDR3 here is CASSSTGGRGGYTF. The CDR3, as DNA: TGTGCCAGCAGTTCCACAGGGGGAAGAGGTGGCTACACCTTC.

The chain has TRBV2 and TRBJ1-2; D unclear. This CDR3 has 12 amino acids. Germline V gene data show CDR1 as SNHLY and CDR2 as FYNNEI. The V and J ends lost 6 bases and 5 bases respectively, with 10 bases between them. In DNA, the CDR3 is TGTGCCAGCAGGAGTACGGAATATGGCTACACCTTC. This translates into CASRSTEYGYTF.

This clonotype appeared many times. V is TRBV6-6 and J is TRBJ2-7; 8 nucleotides agree with TRBD2. V dropped 6 bases and J dropped 1; count of bases not matched to a gene: 8. Germline assignment: CDR1 MNHNY and CDR2 SVGAGI (reference sequence). This CDR3 region has 15 residues. The CDR3 DNA follows: TGTGCCAGCAGATCCCTGGCGGGGGGATCCTACGAGCAGTACTTC. Residues: CASRSLAGGSYEQYF.

This clonotype has a handful of counts. The chain is built from TRBV6-5 and TRBJ1-5; D is undetermined. This CDR3 has 13 amino acids. Germline CDR1 and CDR2: MNHEY and SVGAGI. The V end was cut by 0 bases, the J end by 7 bases, with 7 bases between. The DNA for the CDR3 is TGTGCCAGCAGTTACTCCGAGAGGCAGCCCCAGCATTTT. Amino acids: CASSYSERQPQHF.

The rearrangement links TRBV5-1 to TRBJ1-1, with a weak D call TRBD1 (6 bases). Trimming stripped 2 bases from V and 5 bases from J, with 16 bases between. The CDR3 extends over 15 amino acids. The V gene's germline CDR1 is SGHRS and CDR2 YFSETQ. The CDR3 spells CASSLMGAQGTEAFF. The CDR3 DNA follows: TGCGCCAGCAGCTTAATGGGGGCCCAGGGGACTGAAGCTTTCTTT.

The table lists this clonotype with many counts. The chain couples TRBV28 to TRBJ2-7, with a possible D match to TRBD1 (6 bases). The CDR3 totals 12 residues. Trimming left V 3 bases short and J 6 bases short, with 9 bases between. Per germline, CDR1 MDHEN and CDR2 SYDVKM. CDR3 in DNA: TGTGCCAGCAGTTTGCTAGGGGGCGAGCAGTACTTC. Translation gives CASSLLGGEQYF. The entire variable domain, with the rest obtained from reference TRBV28 and TRBJ2-7, is as follows: DVKVTQSSRYLVKRTGEKVFLECVQDMDHENMFWYRQDPGLGLRLIYFSYDVKMKEKGDIPEGYSVSREKKERFSLILESASTNQTSMYLCASSLLGGEQYFGPGTRLTVT.

This clonotype was counted ten times or more. V gene TRBV6-2 or TRBV6-3 combines with J gene TRBJ2-1; 9 bases fit TRBD2. V shed 0 bases and J 5 bases; nucleotides not matched to a gene: 2. Germline-derived CDR1 and CDR2 are MNHEY and SVGEGT. This CDR3 is 15 amino acids long. In DNA form, the CDR3 reads TGTGCCAGCAGTTACTCGGGACTAGCCAACAATGAGCAGTTCTTC. Its translation: CASSYSGLANNEQFF.

Turning to this clonotype: Germline is not matched at one junction end, which may reflect a read error. The chain carries TRBV7-9 and TRBJ2-3; D unclear. CDR3 length: 15 residues. Germline V gene sequence: CDR1 SEHNR, CDR2 FQNEAQ (reference sequence). CDR3 bases: TGTGCCGGCAGCTCGCCTACGAAACGCACAGATACGCAGTATTTT. This translates into CAGSSPTKRTDTQYF. The whole variable domain, filled in from reference TRBV7-9 and TRBJ2-3, reads DTGVSQNPRHKITKRGQNVTFRCDPISEHNRLYWYRQTLGQGPEFLTYFQNEAQLEKSRLLSDRFSAERPKGSFSTLEIQRTEQGDSAMYLCAGSSPTKRTDTQYFGPGTRLTVL.

This chain connects TRBV6-5 to TRBJ1-5, with 9 positions matching TRBD1. The ends lost 5 bases at V and 0 bases at J; junction bases unmatched: 8. The germline V gene encodes CDR1 MNHEY and CDR2 SVGAGI. This CDR3 comprises 17 residues. The CDR3 sequence is CASSPGQGIPSNQPQHF. DNA for the CDR3: TGTGCCAGCAGTCCTGGACAGGGGATCCCTAGCAATCAGCCCCAGCATTTT.

The chain recombines TRBV5-1 with TRBJ2-1, with 7 bases matching TRBD2. V lost 5 bases to trimming and J lost 4 bases; unmatched junction nucleotides: 6. The CDR3 totals 14 residues. Germline values: CDR1 SGHRS, CDR2 YFSETQ. This chain's CDR3 is CASRFAGVYNEQFF. The CDR3 region has the DNA TGCGCCAGCAGATTTGCGGGGGTATACAATGAGCAGTTCTTC.

This clonotype was counted only a few times. The chain is built from TRBV20-1 and TRBJ2-7; tentatively, D is TRBD2 (5 bases). CDR1 is DFQATT, CDR2 SNEGSKA, per germline (reference sequence). V was pared by 5 bases and J by 3 bases, with 14 bases between. The CDR3 has 13 residues. The CDR3 bases are TGCAGTGCTCGACCTAGCAAAGTCTACGAGCAGTACTTC. This sequence encodes CSARPSKVYEQYF.

This clonotype has at least ten counts. This chain connects TRBV4-1 to TRBJ2-3, with 13 bases identical to TRBD2. Germline V CDR1 and CDR2: MGHRA, YSYEKL. This CDR3 is 16 amino acids long. V lost 3 bases and J lost 4; bases outside the gene matches: 4. CDR3 DNA: TGCGCCAGCAGCCAGAGGACTAGCGGGGGTGCAGATACGCAGTATTTT. Translation gives CASSQRTSGGADTQYF.

This clonotype was counted ten times or more. This chain uses TRBV6-2 or TRBV6-3 with TRBJ1-5; D perhaps matches TRBD1 (5 bases). Germline CDR1 MNHEY, CDR2 SVGEGT. This CDR3 has 13 amino acids. The V end lost 10 bases, the J end lost 5 bases, and 15 bases lay between the germline ends. The CDR3 loop reads CATQLGGDQPQHF. The CDR3 nucleotides read TGTGCCACACAACTGGGAGGGGATCAGCCCCAGCATTTT.

The J gene is TRBJ2-7, the V gene TRBV28, with D uncertain. The V end lost 3 bases, the J end lost 7 bases, and 7 bases lay between the germline ends. CDR1 and CDR2 (germline): MDHEN, SYDVKM. This CDR3 has 11 residues. In DNA, the CDR3 is TGTGCCAGCAGTTTGATAGGGGAGCAGTACTTC. Protein sequence: CASSLIGEQYF.

The table lists this clonotype with many counts. This rearrangement joins TRBV20-1 to TRBJ1-6; TRBD1 might be the D (5 bases). The V gene lost 6 bases and the J gene lost 0 bases, with 15 bases spanning the gap. The CDR3 spans 16 residues. Germline CDR1 and CDR2: DFQATT and SNEGSKA (reference sequence). The CDR3 region has the DNA TGCAGTGCCACTCCGGGACCGAGCTCCTATAATTCACCCCTCCACTTT. This gives the protein CSATPGPSSYNSPLHF.

This clonotype was recorded at least ten times. This chain joins TRBV29-1 and TRBJ2-1, with unresolved D. Germline V CDR1 and CDR2: SQVTM, ANQGSEA. Trimming shortened V by 3 bases and J by 6 bases, and 15 bases separated the two germline ends. This CDR3 has 14 residues. The CDR3 loop is CSVDVSIPSNEQFF. DNA for the CDR3: TGCAGCGTTGACGTGAGTATCCCAAGCAATGAGCAGTTCTTC.

This rearrangement joins TRBV24-1 to TRBJ1-4; TRBD1 matches 8 bases. The CDR3 spans 19 residues. Germline values: CDR1 KGHDR, CDR2 SFDVKD. J was trimmed by 5 bases and V by 3 bases; bases with no gene match: 16. As DNA, the CDR3 is TGTGCCACCAGTGATCATCAAAAGACAGGGGAAGACGGGAATGAAAAACTGTTTTTT. It translates to CATSDHQKTGEDGNEKLFF.

This rearrangement joins TRBV7-2 to TRBJ1-1; TRBD1 matches at 7 bases. The V gene end was trimmed by 3 bases and the J gene end by 1 base; junction bases not matched to a gene: 11. CDR3 length: 17 residues. Germline loops: CDR1 SGHTA, CDR2 FQGNSA. In nucleotides, the CDR3 is TGTGCCAGCAGCTTTGGACCGGCGGGACAGCAGAACACTGAAGCTTTCTTT. Residues: CASSFGPAGQQNTEAFF.

The chain couples TRBV21-1 to TRBJ2-4. TRBV21-1 is an annotated pseudogene. The CDR3 consists of 14 residues. This CDR3 is CASSKAVAKNIQYF. The CDR3 DNA sequence: TGTGCCAGCAGCAAAGCGGTAGCCAAAAACATTCAGTACTTC.

This sequence joins TRBV2 and TRBJ2-1; D could derive from TRBD1 or TRBD2 (5 bases each). The germline V gene encodes CDR1 SNHLY and CDR2 FYNNEI. The CDR3 has 14 amino acids. Trimming pared 4 bases from V and 8 bases from J, leaving 15 bases between. CDR3 residues: CASSGGSEGYEQFF. The CDR3 DNA follows: TGTGCCAGCAGTGGGGGGTCTGAAGGGTATGAGCAGTTCTTC.

This clonotype was observed many times. The chain carries TRBV6-5 and TRBJ1-2; D possibly corresponds to TRBD1 (6 bases). The CDR3 has 15 amino acids. Trimming took 6 bases from V and 4 from J, leaving 18 bases between them. Germline CDR1 and CDR2: MNHEY and SVGAGI. This CDR3 is CASRPTYRAGYGYTF. The CDR3, as DNA: TGTGCCAGCAGGCCCACGTACAGGGCGGGCTATGGCTACACCTTC.

The table lists this clonotype with a few counts. The CDR3 sequence is CASSQVGYTDTQYF. CDR3 DNA: TGCGCCAGCAGCCAAGTAGGGTACACAGATACGCAGTATTTT. The V call is TRBV4-1, the J call TRBJ2-3; D uncertain. V gave up 1 base and J gave up 2 bases, with 7 bases separating them. This CDR3 is built from 14 residues. CDR1 and CDR2 (germline): MGHRA, YSYEKL.

V usage is TRBV7-8 and J usage is TRBJ1-5; D remains unclear. From germline, CDR1 is SGHVS and CDR2 FQNEAQ. CDR3 length: 15 residues. V gave up 1 base and J gave up 3 bases, with 10 bases separating them. CDR3 loop: CASSLEAQINQPQHF. CDR3 nucleotides: TGTGCCAGCAGCTTAGAGGCTCAGATCAATCAGCCCCAGCATTTT.

This clonotype was recorded many times. The chain links TRBV15 to TRBJ1-1, with no clear D. V dropped 6 bases and J dropped 8 bases, with 22 bases sitting between them. Germline CDR1 LNHNV, CDR2 YYDKDF (reference sequence). This CDR3 is built from 15 residues. The CDR3 DNA reads TGTGCCACCAGACCCGTGGAGGACGGTGCCAGGGAAGCTTTCTTT. This gives the protein CATRPVEDGAREAFF.

This clonotype was counted a few times. V usage is TRBV4-2 and J usage is TRBJ2-7; D unclear. Germline loops: CDR1 LGHNA, CDR2 YNFKEQ. CDR3 size: 15 residues. The V and J ends lost 0 bases and 0 bases respectively, with 9 bases between them. For the CDR3, the DNA is TGTGCCAGCAGCCAAGATCCGGTAAGCTCCTACGAGCAGTACTTC. Translation: CASSQDPVSSYEQYF.

The sample holds many counts of this clonotype. The rearrangement joins TRBV6-1 to TRBJ2-7; 10 bases agree with TRBD1. The germline V gene encodes CDR1 MNHNS and CDR2 SASEGT. V dropped 7 bases and J dropped 0; count of bases not matched to a gene: 6. The CDR3 runs to 15 residues. Written as DNA, the CDR3 is TGTGCCAGCACCCTTGGACAGGGGGGCTCCTACGAGCAGTACTTC. This gives the protein CASTLGQGGSYEQYF.

In this sample, this clonotype turned up a few times. The V call is TRBV6-1, the J call TRBJ1-5; a possible D gene is TRBD1 (5 bases). The V end was cut by 5 bases, the J end by 1 base, with 12 bases between. CDR1 MNHNS and CDR2 SASEGT come from the germline V gene. The CDR3 contains 15 residues. CDR3 protein: CASSLEWGSNQPQHF. CDR3 coding DNA: TGTGCCAGCAGTTTAGAATGGGGGAGCAATCAGCCCCAGCATTTT.

The sample holds many counts of this clonotype. This rearrangement joins TRBV6-6 to TRBJ2-1; 7 bases map to TRBD1. Germline V lookup: CDR1 MNHNY, CDR2 SVGAGI (reference sequence). Trimming at V came to 2 bases and at J to 2 bases, leaving 6 bases not matched to a gene. CDR3 length equals 16 residues. The CDR3 coding sequence is TGTGCCAGCAGTTACCCAGACAGGGTCCCCTACAATGAGCAGTTCTTC. Amino acid sequence: CASSYPDRVPYNEQFF.

This clonotype has ten or more counts. The chain is built from TRBV7-8 and TRBJ1-5; tentatively, D is TRBD1 (5 bases). Germline V gives CDR1 SGHVS, CDR2 FQNEAQ. Trimming removed 1 base at V and 8 bases at J, with 12 bases between. The CDR3 has 14 residues. DNA of the CDR3: TGTGCCAGCAGCTTAGGGGCAGGGAAGGAGCCCCAGCATTTT. Its translation: CASSLGAGKEPQHF.

This clonotype was counted ten times or more. The chain carries TRBV7-9 and TRBJ1-1, with unresolved D. There are 13 residues in the CDR3. V was trimmed by 2 bases and J by 3 bases, leaving 7 bases between them. In germline, CDR1 is SEHNR, CDR2 FQNEAQ (reference sequence). DNA for the CDR3: TGTGCCAGCAGCTTATCTCCCTACACTGAAGCTTTCTTT. Translating it yields CASSLSPYTEAFF.